The 22 T cell receptor beta chains presented below share a single source sample, sequenced in a study of cytomegalovirus exposure and HLA in healthy donors. Amplification used 60 Vbeta primers and 13 Jbeta primers. Sequencing was performed with immunoSEQ multiplex PCR; in TCRdb, only in-frame clones are kept and a portion is missing. The table has more than 100,000 clones, around 66% seen once. The sample taken for sequencing was PBMCs. The receptors were sampled from a woman aged 40 to 49 in good health and CMV-seropositive.

The CDR3 region has the DNA TGTGCCAGCAGCAAGCTAGAGGACAATGAGCAGTTCTTC. Protein product: CASSKLEDNEQFF. The chain links TRBV7-2 to TRBJ2-1; no clear D gene. Germline CDR1 reads SGHTA; CDR2 reads FQGNSA. There are 13 residues in the CDR3. V gave up 5 bases and J gave up 5 bases, with 10 bases separating them.

The gene calls are TRBV7-9 and TRBJ2-7; possible D gene TRBD1, 5 bases. Germline V gene sequence: CDR1 SEHNR, CDR2 FQNEAQ (reference sequence). With 5 bases removed from V and 4 bases from J, the gap between germline ends came to 15 bases. The CDR3 is 14 amino acids. The CDR3, as DNA: TGTGCCAGCAGCACATCCGTCGACAGTTACGAGCAGTACTTC. It is translated as CASSTSVDSYEQYF.

The CDR3 DNA is TGTGCCAGCAGTGGGACTAGCGGGGGCGGCACAGATACGCAGTATTTT. It specifies CASSGTSGGGTDTQYF. The rearrangement links TRBV25-1 to TRBJ2-3, with 13 bases fitting TRBD2. The germline V gene has CDR1 MGHDK and CDR2 SYGVNS. The junction had 2 bases not matched to a gene; V was cut back by 4 bases and J by 1 base. The CDR3 consists of 16 residues.

This rearrangement joins TRBV9 to TRBJ1-1; maybe TRBD1 (5 bases). Germline CDR1 reads SGDLS; CDR2 reads YYNGEE. V dropped 4 bases and J dropped 5 bases, with 15 bases sitting between them. The CDR3 runs to 14 residues. The DNA of the CDR3 is TGTGCCAGCAGCCCCGGTCGGGGGGAGACTGAAGCTTTCTTT. Protein product: CASSPGRGETEAFF.

The sample holds a few counts of this clone. The V and J genes are TRBV5-1 and TRBJ2-5; possible D gene TRBD1, 7 bases. The CDR3 spans 17 residues. Trimming took 0 bases from V and 1 from J, leaving 16 bases between them. Germline lookup yields CDR1 SGHRS and CDR2 YFSETQ. The CDR3 loop is CASSLGGRGARQETQYF. The CDR3 DNA sequence: TGCGCCAGCAGCTTGGGAGGCAGGGGGGCCCGCCAAGAGACCCAGTACTTC.

J is TRBJ1-5 and V is TRBV6-4; no reliable D call. Germline assignment: CDR1 MRHNA and CDR2 SNTAGT. CDR3 length: 13 amino acids. V gave up 3 bases and J gave up 4 bases, with 7 bases separating them. CDR3 region: CASSEQSNQPQHF. CDR3 coding DNA: TGTGCCAGCAGTGAACAGTCGAATCAGCCCCAGCATTTT.

The chain recombines TRBV7-3 with TRBJ1-2; TRBD1 is a possible D gene (5 bases). The V and J ends lost 0 bases and 2 bases respectively, with 13 bases between them. The CDR3 is 16 amino acids. Germline V CDR1 and CDR2: SGHTA, FQGTGA. Here the CDR3 DNA reads TGTGCCAGCAGCTTAACTGGGGCAGGGTCCAACTATGGCTACACCTTC. Residues: CASSLTGAGSNYGYTF.

The chain uses TRBV11-3 and TRBJ1-1; D is unclear. CDR3 size: 15 residues. In germline, CDR1 is SGHNT, CDR2 YENEEA. V dropped 0 bases and J dropped 4 bases, with 12 bases sitting between them. The DNA for the CDR3 is TGTGCCAGCAGCTTAGATAACCCCCGAGGCACTGAAGCTTTCTTT. Its translation: CASSLDNPRGTEAFF. Variable domain in full (rest from reference TRBV11-3 and TRBJ1-1): EAGVVQSPRYKIIEKKQPVAFWCNPISGHNTLYWYLQNLGQGPELLIRYENEEAVDDSQLPKDRFSAERLKGVDSTLKIQPAELGDSAVYLCASSLDNPRGTEAFFGQGTRLTVV.

Only one count was recorded for this clone. The chain couples TRBV5-6 to TRBJ1-1; TRBD1 matches at 7 bases. The V gene end was trimmed by 0 bases and the J gene end by 1 base; junction bases not matched to a gene: 3. This CDR3 comprises 15 residues. CDR1 is SGHDT and CDR2 is YYEEEE in the germline V gene. Here the CDR3 DNA reads TGTGCCAGCAGCTTGGCCCCAGGGGGGAACACTGAAGCTTTCTTT. Its protein product is CASSLAPGGNTEAFF.

The chain links TRBV6-6 to TRBJ2-2; TRBD1 matches 7 bases. CDR1 and CDR2 from the germline V gene are MNHNY and SVGAGI (reference sequence). Trimming took 11 bases from V and 5 from J; bases not matched to a gene: 11. This CDR3 contains 14 residues. This chain's CDR3 is CAGIDRASTGELFF. DNA for the CDR3: TGTGCCGGCATCGACAGGGCTTCGACCGGGGAGCTGTTTTTT.

The chain is built from TRBV29-1 and TRBJ2-7; a possible D gene is TRBD2 (5 bases). The CDR3 is 12 residues long. Germline CDR1 reads SQVTM; CDR2 reads ANQGSEA. Trimming pared 4 bases from V and 0 bases from J, leaving 7 bases between. DNA of the CDR3: TGCAGCGTTGGGACTTACTCCTACGAGCAGTACTTC. Encoded protein: CSVGTYSYEQYF.

This sequence joins TRBV6-1 and TRBJ1-4; unclear D gene. V shed 3 bases and J shed 8 bases, with 10 bases lying between them. The CDR3 has 13 residues. Germline values: CDR1 MNHNS, CDR2 SASEGT. CDR3 sequence: CASSDMGGEKLFF. The CDR3 coding sequence is TGTGCCAGCAGTGATATGGGAGGGGAAAAACTGTTTTTT.

This clone was recorded a few times. The chain is built from TRBV5-1 and TRBJ2-1; 8 bases line up with TRBD2. The germline CDR1 and CDR2 sequences are SGHRS and YFSETQ. The CDR3 spans 16 residues. V dropped 2 bases and J dropped 5; count of bases not matched to a gene: 9. CDR3 coding DNA: TGCGCCAGCAGCTTCCTCCAGCGGGAGCTGAACAATGAGCAGTTCTTC. Its translation: CASSFLQRELNNEQFF. Full variable domain (outside the CDR3, taken from reference TRBV5-1 and TRBJ2-1): KAGVTQTPRYLIKTRGQQVTLSCSPISGHRSVSWYQQTPGQGLQFLFEYFSETQRNKGNFPGRFSGRQFSNSRSEMNVSTLELGDSALYLCASSFLQRELNNEQFFGPGTRLTVL.

V is TRBV10-3 and J is TRBJ1-1, with 7 bases identical to TRBD1. Trimming took 9 bases from V and 1 from J; bases not matched to a gene: 5. The CDR3 contains 13 residues. CDR1 and CDR2 (germline): ENHRY, SYGVKD. CDR3: CAIGGQKNTEAFF. DNA of the CDR3: TGTGCCATAGGGGGACAGAAGAACACTGAAGCTTTCTTT.

V usage is TRBV30 and J usage is TRBJ1-5; the D gene is possibly TRBD1 (5 bases). CDR3 size: 12 residues. Germline V gives CDR1 GTSNPN, CDR2 SVGIG (reference sequence). Trimming pared 5 bases from V and 3 bases from J, leaving 8 bases between. CDR3 sequence: CAWGGTNQPQHF. For the CDR3, the DNA is TGTGCCTGGGGAGGGACCAATCAGCCCCAGCATTTT.

The rearrangement joins TRBV27 to TRBJ1-2, with 7 nucleotides matching TRBD1. The V segment lost 2 bases and the J segment 3 bases; nucleotides outside the gene matches: 6. CDR1 and CDR2 from the germline V gene are MNHEY and SMNVEV (reference sequence). This CDR3 is 15 amino acids long. CDR3 nucleotide sequence: TGTGCCAGCAGTTTAGCGAGGGGGCTGGACTATGGCTACACCTTC. This codes for CASSLARGLDYGYTF.

The rearrangement joins TRBV6-6 to TRBJ2-2, with TRBD2 matching 10 bases. CDR1 is MNHNY and CDR2 is SVGAGI in the germline V gene (reference sequence). Trimming removed 4 bases from V and 0 bases from J; junction bases left unmatched: 2. This CDR3 spans 16 amino acids. CDR3: CASSSGLAANTGELFF. In nucleotides, the CDR3 is TGTGCCAGCAGTTCTGGACTAGCGGCGAACACCGGGGAGCTGTTTTTT.

The V and J genes are TRBV5-1 and TRBJ2-3, with 7 bases identical to TRBD2. Germline V gives CDR1 SGHRS, CDR2 YFSETQ. The CDR3 extends over 16 amino acids. Germline trimming cut 0 bases from V and 1 base from J; bases unmatched to any gene: 5. DNA for the CDR3: TGCGCCAGCAGCTTGGTACCCAGCGGGGGCACAGATACGCAGTATTTT. Amino acid sequence: CASSLVPSGGTDTQYF. Supplemented by reference TRBV5-1 and TRBJ2-3, the full variable domain reads KAGVTQTPRYLIKTRGQQVTLSCSPISGHRSVSWYQQTPGQGLQFLFEYFSETQRNKGNFPGRFSGRQFSNSRSEMNVSTLELGDSALYLCASSLVPSGGTDTQYFGPGTRLTVL.

The V and J genes are TRBV2 and TRBJ2-7; 7 positions agree with TRBD2. Trimming removed 7 bases from V and 6 bases from J; junction bases left unmatched: 9. CDR3 size: 13 residues. CDR1 is SNHLY and CDR2 is FYNNEI in the germline V gene. CDR3 region: CASTTGGNSEQYF. For the CDR3, the DNA is TGTGCCAGCACGACGGGGGGTAACTCCGAGCAGTACTTC.

The V and J genes are TRBV5-1 and TRBJ1-1; a weak D match, TRBD1 (6 bases). The V end was cut by 4 bases, the J end by 3 bases, with 13 bases between. The CDR3 has 14 amino acids. Per the germline V gene, CDR1 is SGHRS and CDR2 is YFSETQ. This chain's CDR3 is CASSVGRGDTEAFF. Here the CDR3 DNA reads TGCGCCAGCAGCGTTGGCAGGGGTGACACTGAAGCTTTCTTT.

This chain joins TRBV6-1 and TRBJ2-7, with D maybe TRBD2 (6 bases). Per germline, CDR1 MNHNS and CDR2 SASEGT. This CDR3 is built from 14 residues. Trimming took 6 bases from V and 3 from J, leaving 15 bases between them. CDR3 DNA: TGTGCCAGCAGCAGAGCGGGCCCCGTCTACGAGCAGTACTTC. Its protein is CASSRAGPVYEQYF.

This chain uses TRBV15 with TRBJ1-4; D not certain. Germline CDR1 LNHNV, CDR2 YYDKDF (reference sequence). The V end was cut by 2 bases, the J end by 5 bases, with 15 bases between. This CDR3 is 16 amino acids long. The CDR3 spells CATSRTSGLSNEKLFF. The CDR3 region has the DNA TGTGCCACCAGCAGAACAAGTGGACTCAGCAATGAAAAACTGTTTTTT.